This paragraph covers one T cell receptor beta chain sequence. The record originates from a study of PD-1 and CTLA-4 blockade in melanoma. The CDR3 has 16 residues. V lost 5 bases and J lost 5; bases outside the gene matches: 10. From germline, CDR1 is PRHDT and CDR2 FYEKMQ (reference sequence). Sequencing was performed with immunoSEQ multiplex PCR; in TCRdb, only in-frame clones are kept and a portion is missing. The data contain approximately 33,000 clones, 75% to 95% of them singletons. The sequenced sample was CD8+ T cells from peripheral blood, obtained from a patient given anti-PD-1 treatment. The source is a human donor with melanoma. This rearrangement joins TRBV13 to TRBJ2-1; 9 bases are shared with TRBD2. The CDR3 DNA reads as TGTGCCAGCAGCCCGAGTCCGGGACTAGCCGACAATGAGCAGTTCTTC. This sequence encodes CASSPSPGLADNEQFF.